This is a list of T cell receptor beta chains from one sample in a study of T-cell reconstitution after alpha-beta-depleted transplantation in children. Via MiXCR, TCRdb re-called the PCR reads, giving one row per CDR3 protein. The sample consists of a few hundred thousand distinct CDR3 sequences, approximately 10% of them appearing once. Sequencing was performed on PBMCs from the stem cell graft donor, taken from the stem cell graft. The origin of the receptors is a human donor who donated a stem cell graft to a child with acute lymphoblastic leukemia. The CDR3 runs from the conserved cysteine through the conserved F or W. A D gene is named only where the DNA matches it firmly. Some rows have no size entry. The others give once, few or many, or a class for an expanded clone.

J gene	V gene	clone size	D gene	CDR3 length	CDR3 DNA	CDR3 protein
TRBJ2-7	TRBV4-3	NA	NA	17	TGCGCCAGCAGCCACCTTGCCGAGGTTACGAGCTCCTACGAGCAGTACTTC	CASSHLAEVTSSYEQYF
TRBJ2-6	TRBV7-9	NA	NA	17	TGTGCCAGCAGCTTTGACCTGCCGGGTCCCGGGGCCAACGTCCTGACTTTC	CASSFDLPGPGANVLTF
TRBJ2-1	TRBV4-2	NA	TRBD2	15	TGTGCCAGCAGGGACACTAGCGGGATAGGGAATGAGCAGTTCTTC	CASRDTSGIGNEQFF
TRBJ1-5	TRBV5-1	few	TRBD1	15	TGCGCCAGCAGGCCCGGGACAGGTCTGGATCAGCCCCAGCATTTT	CASRPGTGLDQPQHF
TRBJ2-6	TRBV7-9	few	NA	17	TGTGCCAGCAGCGATCCGGGGGGCCGCTCTGGGGCCAACGTCCTGACTTTC	CASSDPGGRSGANVLTF
TRBJ1-6	TRBV5-1	NA	NA	16	TGCGCCAGCAGCTTGGCCGCGGGGGCTACGGATTCACCCCTCCACTTT	CASSLAAGATDSPLHF
TRBJ2-1	TRBV7-2	few	TRBD2	15	TGTGCCAGCAGCTCGACTAGCGGGATCCTCAATGAGCAGTTCTTC	CASSSTSGILNEQFF
TRBJ2-2	TRBV5-6	many	TRBD2	17	TGTGCCAGCAGCTTGGTTGCGGGAGTGGTGGTCACCGGGGAGCTGTTTTTT	CASSLVAGVVVTGELFF
TRBJ2-6	TRBV20-1	NA	NA	17	TGCAGTGCTAGAGAACTAACAGGTGACTCTGGGGCCAACGTCCTGACTTTC	CSARELTGDSGANVLTF
TRBJ2-3	TRBV11-2	NA	TRBD2	18	TGTGCCAGTAACCGGGGACTAGCGGGTGTCACTAGCACAGATACGCAGTATTTT	CASNRGLAGVTSTDTQYF
TRBJ2-7	TRBV19	few	TRBD1	17	TGTGCCAGTAGTATAGACGTATCCAGCAGGACAGGCGACGAGCAGTACTTC	CASSIDVSSRTGDEQYF
TRBJ2-1	TRBV3-1	many	TRBD2	18	TGTGCCAGCAGCCAAGGGCCTAGCGGGAGTCGGGTCTACAATGAGCAGTTCTTC	CASSQGPSGSRVYNEQFF
TRBJ1-4	TRBV20-1	few	TRBD1	16	TGCAGTGCTAGGCCGGCGGGACAGATGTCTAATGAAAAACTGTTTTTT	CSARPAGQMSNEKLFF
TRBJ2-1	TRBV11-2	NA	TRBD2	17	TGTGCCAGCAGCTTACTTACTAGCGGGAGGGTTCACAATGAGCAGTTCTTC	CASSLLTSGRVHNEQFF
TRBJ2-7	TRBV10-2	NA	NA	14	TGCGCCAGCAGTGACCCGAGGGTACCCCACGAGCAGTACTTC	CASSDPRVPHEQYF
TRBJ2-1	TRBV6-2/TRBV6-3	many	NA	17	TGTGCCAGCAGTTACCATCCGGGAAGTTCCTCCTACAATGAGCAGTTCTTC	CASSYHPGSSSYNEQFF
TRBJ1-1	TRBV21-1	NA	NA	15	TGTGCCAGCCCCACACGGACAGGAAACCTGGGTTGGGCTTTCTTT	CASPTRTGNLGWAFF
TRBJ1-4	TRBV3-1	NA	NA	14	TGTGCCAGCAGCCAAGGGAGAAATAATGAAAAACTGTTTTTT	CASSQGRNNEKLFF
TRBJ2-7	TRBV20-1	NA	TRBD1	11	TGCTGTGCTGGACAGGTTGGGGAGCAGTACTTC	CCAGQVGEQYF
TRBJ2-5	TRBV27	NA	NA	15	TGTGCCAGCAGTTTGTTGCTAACAGGGATAGAGACCCAGTACTTC	CASSLLLTGIETQYF
TRBJ1-5	TRBV27	few	NA	13	TGTGCCAGCAGTTTCGAAGGGACTCAGCCCCAGCATTTT	CASSFEGTQPQHF
TRBJ2-2	TRBV5-4	NA	TRBD1	16	TGTGCCAGCAGCTTGCCCTGGGACAGGACGAACGGGGAGCTGTTTTTT	CASSLPWDRTNGELFF
TRBJ1-5	TRBV30	NA	TRBD1	13	TGTGCCTGGTGCCGGGACAGCGGGCAGCCCCAGCATTTT	CAWCRDSGQPQHF
TRBJ1-4	TRBV5-1	few	NA	12	TGCGCCAGCAGTAGGGACGAACGAAAACTGTTTTTT	CASSRDERKLFF
TRBJ2-3	TRBV29-1	many	NA	12	TGCAGCTCGGGACTGAGCACAGATACGCAGTATTTT	CSSGLSTDTQYF
TRBJ2-7	TRBV27	few	NA	14	TGTGCCAGCAGTTCTAGCAGGGTAACCTACGAGCAGTACTTC	CASSSSRVTYEQYF
TRBJ2-6	TRBV7-3	NA	TRBD1	17	TGTGCCAGCATCCCGGGACAGGGTCGTTCTGGGGCCAACGTCCTGACTTTC	CASIPGQGRSGANVLTF
TRBJ2-3	TRBV5-1	NA	TRBD1	14	TGCGCCAGCAGCCGGACAGGGGACGGGCCTACGCAGTATTTT	CASSRTGDGPTQYF
TRBJ2-4	TRBV12-3/TRBV12-4	few	NA	16	TGTGCCAGCAGTTTTAGGAGGCTTGCGGAACAATCTATTCAGTACTTC	CASSFRRLAEQSIQYF
TRBJ2-7	TRBV20-1	few	TRBD2	14	TGCAGTGCTTTACCTAGCGGGAGACCGTACGAGCAGTACTTC	CSALPSGRPYEQYF
TRBJ2-5	TRBV12-3/TRBV12-4	few	TRBD2	15	TGTGCCAGCAGTTTAGAATCACTAGCGGGAGAGACCCAGTACTTC	CASSLESLAGETQYF
TRBJ2-3	TRBV27	NA	TRBD2	15	TGTGCCAGCAGTTCCAAAGCGGGAAGCACAGATACGCAGTATTTT	CASSSKAGSTDTQYF
TRBJ2-1	TRBV3-1	few	TRBD2	16	TGTGCCAGCAGCCAAGCCGGACTAGCGGGAGGGAATGAGCAGTTCTTC	CASSQAGLAGGNEQFF
TRBJ2-1	TRBV6-2/TRBV6-3	few	TRBD2	21	TGTGCCAGCGCAAGGCGAATAGTTATAGGTAGCGGGTGGTTGATGAGCAATGAGCAGTTCTTC	CASARRIVIGSGWLMSNEQFF
TRBJ2-5	TRBV11-2	few	TRBD2	14	TGTGCCAGCGGACTAGCTAATTTGGGAGAGACCCAGTACTTC	CASGLANLGETQYF
TRBJ2-2	TRBV19	NA	NA	14	TGTGCCAGTAGACCGCTAGAGAACACCGGGGAGCTGTTTTTT	CASRPLENTGELFF